Listed below are T cell receptor beta chains from one sample, sequenced in a study of T cell responses to AZD1222 COVID-19 vaccine. The method was immunoSEQ multiplex PCR; TCRdb's version includes in-frame clones alone and lacks a portion of them. The sample shows under 150,000 clones, 85% to 90% of them seen only once. The sample here was peripheral blood, taken on day 0 of AZD1222 vaccination. These receptors were obtained from an adult in good health. The CDR3 runs from the conserved cysteine through the conserved F or W. A D gene is named only where the DNA matches it firmly. Clone size is not always given. Where it is, it says once, few, many or a class for expanded clones.

clone_size	v_call	d_call	j_call	cdr3_nt	cdr3_aa
.	TRBV5-1	.	TRBJ1-1	TGCGCCAGCAGCTGGGACGGCACTGAAGCTTTCTTT	CASSWDGTEAFF
.	TRBV5-1	.	TRBJ1-6	TGCGCCAGCAGCTTGGCCGGGGATTCACCCCTCCACTTT	CASSLAGDSPLHF
.	TRBV24-1	TRBD1	TRBJ2-3	TGTGCCACCAGTGATCCCGACAGGGACACAGATACGCAGTATTTT	CATSDPDRDTDTQYF
.	TRBV6-5	.	TRBJ1-2	TGTGCCAGCAGTTCACGAGAAGCTAACTATGGCTACACCTTC	CASSSREANYGYTF
.	TRBV6-5	.	TRBJ1-4	TGTGCCAGCAGTTACGAGGGAGCAACTAATGAAAAACTGTTTTTT	CASSYEGATNEKLFF
.	TRBV29-1	.	TRBJ1-1	TGCAGCGTCCGGGGCACTGAAGCTTTCTTT	CSVRGTEAFF
.	TRBV2	TRBD1	TRBJ2-3	TGTGCCAGCAGCGGGACAGTCGTCGTAGATACGCAGTATTTT	CASSGTVVVDTQYF
.	TRBV2	.	TRBJ1-2	TGTGCCAGCAGTGAAATTACCGCGAACTATGGCTACACCTTC	CASSEITANYGYTF
.	TRBV3-1/TRBV3-2	TRBD1	TRBJ2-1	TGTGCCAGCAGCCGAGCGGCAGGGGGTCGCCGGGGAAATGAGCAGTTCTTC	CASSRAAGGRRGNEQFF
.	TRBV6-2/TRBV6-3	.	TRBJ1-6	TGTGCCAGCAGTTACAAAGTCTCCTATAATTCACCCCTCCACTTT	CASSYKVSYNSPLHF
.	TRBV27	.	TRBJ1-5	TGTGCCAGCAGCCCGTGGGGGGGTGGGGTGGAGCCCCAGCATTTT	CASSPWGGGVEPQHF
.	TRBV27	.	TRBJ1-1	TGTGCCAGCAGGAGATCTGGGAACACTGAAGCTTTCTTT	CASRRSGNTEAFF
.	TRBV11-2	.	TRBJ1-1	TGTGCCAGCAGCAGTCGGGACCGGAACACTGAAGCTTTCTTT	CASSSRDRNTEAFF
.	TRBV2	.	TRBJ1-4	TGTGCCAGCAGCCCGGGACACCTCAGTGAAAAACTGTTTTTT	CASSPGHLSEKLFF
once	TRBV7-9	.	TRBJ1-4	TGTGCCAGCAGCTTACTCAATTCGGAGACTGAAAAACTGTTTTTT	CASSLLNSETEKLFF
.	TRBV28	.	TRBJ1-2	TGTGCCAGCAGTTCCACCGGACAGAAACTCTATGGCTACACCTTC	CASSSTGQKLYGYTF
.	TRBV28	.	TRBJ2-2	TGTGCCAGCAGTATCGCAGGGGGGGAGCTGTTTTTT	CASSIAGGELFF
.	TRBV30	.	TRBJ2-3	TGTGCCTGGAGTGTCATGATAAGGGCACCCTTCACAGATACGCAGTATTTT	CAWSVMIRAPFTDTQYF
.	TRBV7-9	.	TRBJ1-6	TGTGCCAGCAGCCTATCGGACCTTCCGGGCGATAATTCACCCCTCCACTTT	CASSLSDLPGDNSPLHF
.	TRBV15	.	TRBJ2-7	TGTGCCACCAGCTTTTCGGGGATCGGAGGGCAGTACTTC	CATSFSGIGGQYF
.	TRBV5-6	.	TRBJ2-3	TGTGCCAGCAGCTTGCCTTCGGGACAGCAGTATTTT	CASSLPSGQQYF
.	TRBV27	TRBD2	TRBJ2-1	TGTGCCAGCAGTTTATCGGGAGGACTAGCGGGAGATCGTGAGCAGTTCTTC	CASSLSGGLAGDREQFF
.	TRBV11-2	.	TRBJ2-5	TGTGCCAGCAGCTCCCTCAGGGGGGGCCAAACCCAGTACTTC	CASSSLRGGQTQYF
.	TRBV6-5	TRBD1	TRBJ1-2	TGTGCCAGCAGTTACACCGGACAGGGGTATGGCTACACCTTC	CASSYTGQGYGYTF
.	TRBV27	.	TRBJ1-5	TGTGCCAGCAGTTTATTCCCGCCCCGACAGGCCAATCAGCCCCAGCATTTT	CASSLFPPRQANQPQHF
.	TRBV5-6	.	TRBJ2-4	TGTGCCAGCAGGTCAGCGGGCCTAGCCAAAAACATTCAGTACTTC	CASRSAGLAKNIQYF
.	TRBV30	.	TRBJ1-5	TGTGCCTGGAGTCCGAGTTGGCAGTTATTCAATAGCAATCAGCCCCAGCATTTT	CAWSPSWQLFNSNQPQHF
.	TRBV28	.	TRBJ1-2	TGTGCCAGCAGTCCCGGGGGTTCTAACTATGGCTACACCTTC	CASSPGGSNYGYTF
.	TRBV25-1	.	TRBJ2-5	TGTGCCAGCAGTGAGCCCAGGGTACAAGAGACCCAGTACTTC	CASSEPRVQETQYF
.	TRBV3-1/TRBV3-2	.	TRBJ1-1	TGTGCCAGCAGCCCGGACTATTTAACGGGGTCTACGGTGAACACTGAAGCTTTCTTT	CASSPDYLTGSTVNTEAFF
.	TRBV12-3/TRBV12-4	TRBD1	TRBJ2-7	TGTGCCAGCAGTGGACAGGGGGCCGAGCAGTACTTC	CASSGQGAEQYF
.	TRBV7-9	.	TRBJ2-7	TGTGCCAGCAGCTCAGTAAACCCCTACGAGCAGTACTTC	CASSSVNPYEQYF
.	TRBV15	.	TRBJ1-3	TGTGCCACCAGCAGAGCCTCTGCTTTTTCCAACTCTGGAAACACCATATATTTT	CATSRASAFSNSGNTIYF
.	TRBV3-1/TRBV3-2	.	TRBJ2-1	TGTGCCAGCAGCCAAGCCGGGCTACTGAGCTCCTACAATGAGCAGTTCTTC	CASSQAGLLSSYNEQFF
.	TRBV30	.	TRBJ1-2	TGTGCCTGGAGGTTGGGGGTAGGAGGCTACACCTTC	CAWRLGVGGYTF
.	TRBV2	TRBD1	TRBJ2-5	TGTGCCAGCAAACCGACAGGGGGGGAGACCCAGTACTTC	CASKPTGGETQYF
.	TRBV30	.	TRBJ1-2	TGTGCCTCGAGGGTCTATGGCTACACCTTC	CASRVYGYTF
.	TRBV29-1	.	TRBJ1-2	TGCAGCGTGGGGCTGGATGGCTACACCTTC	CSVGLDGYTF